This T cell receptor (beta chain) comes out of a study of cytomegalovirus exposure and HLA in healthy donors. As for the study in general: HLA-typed donors contributed some 87 million unique TCRs, which were held in an early data release.

CDR1 and CDR2 from the germline V gene are LNHNV and YYDKDF (reference sequence). There are 14 residues in the CDR3. The study, taken as a whole, reports: Most of the CMV-associated TCR beta chains (in a later analysis) appeared to be HLA-restricted. Roughly even sequencing depth across donors was the assumption behind the presence/absence analyses.

About this clone itself: Its antigen is undetermined. Sequence at one end of the junction differs from germline and may be a read error.

The PCR was carried out with 60 Vbeta primers and 13 Jbeta primers. TCRdb keeps only in-frame clones here, not all; method: immunoSEQ multiplex PCR. The table has roughly 120,000 clones, roughly three fifths seen once. Regarding donors, all were healthy bone marrow donors. This TCR was recovered from a woman aged 40 to 50 in good health and CMV-seropositive. Sequencing was performed on PBMCs. V and J are TRBV15 and TRBJ2-7; D may be TRBD1 (5 bases). The CDR3 sequence: CATSRDNGAYGQYF. Written as DNA, the CDR3 is TGTGCCACCAGCAGAGATAATGGGGCCTACGGGCAGTACTTC.